This record covers a single T cell receptor beta chain. Which antigen it targets is not known. Mouse gene names and germline sequences are the ones reported for this receptor. The CDR3 end lies 4 residues beyond the end of the read and is filled in from the germline J gene. This specimen includes other DNA sequences encoding the same CDR3. This sample was included in a study of CD8+ T cells in alopecia areata (dated by TCRdb to the late 2010s). Notes on the research overall: Female C3H/HeJ recipients, about 6-11 weeks old, were grafted with skin from C3H/HeJ donors with spontaneous alopecia (about 6-13 months old). The study used high-throughput TCRbeta sequencing to examine T cell clonal expansion in alopecia areata, in both the C3H/HeJ mouse model and human patients. In humans, TCRbeta sequencing was performed on scalp tissue and on sorted CD4+ and CD8+ peripheral blood T cells from healthy controls and from patients with patchy or totalis/universalis alopecia areata. Clonality in the scalp was compared among normal scalp (n=4), patchy alopecia areata scalp (n=8), and alopecia totalis/universalis scalp (n=8). RNA was extracted with the PAXgene miRNA kit for fixed scalp, the miRNeasy kit for PBMCs, and the RNeasy kit for mouse skin. TCRbeta CDR3 regions were amplified by immunoSEQ multiplex PCR with 35 Vbeta forward and 13 Jbeta reverse primers.

Spanning cysteine to phenylalanine, the CDR3 consists of 14 amino acids. The DNA has 30 bases, all within the CDR3, and is read from base 1. V ends up 2 bases short and J 3 bases short, with an unmatched junction base count of 2. CDR1 NSHNY and CDR2 SYGAGN were looked up in the germline V gene. To prepare the library, the immunoSEQ multiplex PCR assay was applied. To provide template for TCR sequencing, every sample had RNA extracted and reverse transcribed into cDNA. First-strand cDNA was synthesized using SuperScript III with a 2:1 mix of oligo-dT and random hexamers. Amplification bias was assessed with a synthetic immune receptor repertoire, and residual bias was removed computationally. Libraries were sequenced on Illumina HiSeq using 60 bp reads that covered the CDR3 and were read from J toward V. Under the source paper's analysis protocol: Raw reads were preprocessed to remove errors, and CDR3 was defined according to IMGT conventions as the region from the conserved cysteine to phenylalanine. Clonality was computed as 1 minus the Shannon entropy, with the entropy normalized by log2 of the number of productive unique TCRs. Scalp TCRbeta sequences were cross-referenced with sorted blood CD4 and CD8 repertoires so that the CD4 or CD8 identity of scalp clones could be inferred. The clones in this table, taken by TCRdb from immuneACCESS, are in-frame only. Not every clone is retained; where verified, under half of the shortfall comes from an unresolved V gene, and the cause of the rest is unknown. That table furnishes V, J and clone size, whereas the DNA furnished D and trimming. The table notes about 300,000 clones here, none of them singletons. The ten biggest clones cover more than 1% of the sample.

Here is what the overall study found, with its caveats: Lesional scalp, especially in alopecia totalis/universalis, showed higher clonality and more expanded CD8+ clones than normal scalp, suggesting antigenic drive. Shared TCR sequences between patients were less evident than in mice, which may be partly attributable to HLA diversity in the patient population. Unlike mouse skin, which is dominated by gammadelta T cells, normal human skin has resident alphabeta T cells that are also sequenced, and this complicates analysis of the scalp TCR repertoire.

Cells from pooled mouse cutaneous lymph nodes were stained for CD4, CD8alpha, NKG2D, NKG2ACE and other markers and then sorted on a BD Influx. This TCR was sampled from a C3H/HeJ mouse with alopecia areata. This mouse strain bears the MHC haplotype H2-k. The chain links TRBV13-1 with TRBJ2-7, and 10 junctional nucleotides match TRBD1. Sequenced sample: CD4+ T cells sorted from a lymph node. Partial CDR3 DNA: TGTGCCAGCAGTGAACGGGACAGGGGCTAT. It codes for CASSERDRGY. The CDR3, in full, reads CASSERDRGYEQYF.